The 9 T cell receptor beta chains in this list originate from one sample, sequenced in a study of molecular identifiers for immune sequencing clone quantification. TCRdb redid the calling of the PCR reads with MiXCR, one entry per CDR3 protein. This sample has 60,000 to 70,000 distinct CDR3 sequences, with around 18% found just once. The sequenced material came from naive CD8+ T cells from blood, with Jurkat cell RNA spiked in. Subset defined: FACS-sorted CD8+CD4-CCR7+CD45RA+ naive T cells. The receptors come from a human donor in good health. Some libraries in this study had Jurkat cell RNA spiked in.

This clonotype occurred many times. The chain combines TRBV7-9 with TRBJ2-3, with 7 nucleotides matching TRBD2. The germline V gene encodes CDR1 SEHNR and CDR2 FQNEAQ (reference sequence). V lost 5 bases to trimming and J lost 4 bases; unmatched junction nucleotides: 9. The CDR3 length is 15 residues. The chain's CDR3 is CASSTSGMGADTQYF. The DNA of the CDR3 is TGTGCCAGCAGCACCAGCGGGATGGGCGCAGATACGCAGTATTTT.

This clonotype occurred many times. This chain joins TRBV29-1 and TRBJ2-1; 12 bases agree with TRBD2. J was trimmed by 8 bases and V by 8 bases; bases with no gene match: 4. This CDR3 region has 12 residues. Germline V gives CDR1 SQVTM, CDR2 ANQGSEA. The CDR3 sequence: CSTGLAGDEQFF. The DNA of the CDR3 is TGCAGCACGGGACTAGCGGGCGATGAGCAGTTCTTC.

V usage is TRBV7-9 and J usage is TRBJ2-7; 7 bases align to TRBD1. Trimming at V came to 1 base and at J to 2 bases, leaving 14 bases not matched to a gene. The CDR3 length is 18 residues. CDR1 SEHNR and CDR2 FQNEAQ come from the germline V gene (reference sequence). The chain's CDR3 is CASSLVTGVSMWAYEQYF. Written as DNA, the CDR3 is TGTGCCAGCAGCTTAGTCACAGGGGTCTCCATGTGGGCCTACGAGCAGTACTTC.

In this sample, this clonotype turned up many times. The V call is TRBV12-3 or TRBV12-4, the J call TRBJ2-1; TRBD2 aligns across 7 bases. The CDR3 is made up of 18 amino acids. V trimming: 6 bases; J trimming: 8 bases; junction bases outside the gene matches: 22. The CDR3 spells CASSYNPGAAGAGDEQFF. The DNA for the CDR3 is TGTGCCAGCAGCTACAACCCCGGGGCGGCGGGAGCAGGTGATGAGCAGTTCTTC.

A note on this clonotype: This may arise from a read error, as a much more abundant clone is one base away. As DNA, the CDR3 is TGTGCCAGCAGCTTAGAAATGGGCGGATTCAATGAGCAGTCCTTC. It specifies CASSLEMGGFNEQSF. The V gene is TRBV7-9, the J gene TRBJ2-1; D call uncertain. CDR1 and CDR2 from the germline V gene are SEHNR and FQNEAQ (reference sequence). The CDR3 has 15 residues.

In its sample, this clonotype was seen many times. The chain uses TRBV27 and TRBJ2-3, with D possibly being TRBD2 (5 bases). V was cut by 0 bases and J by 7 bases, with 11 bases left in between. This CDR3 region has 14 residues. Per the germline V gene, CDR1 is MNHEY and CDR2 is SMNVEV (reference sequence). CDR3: CASSLSPGSYTQYF. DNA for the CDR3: TGTGCCAGCAGTTTATCGCCGGGATCTTATACGCAGTATTTT.

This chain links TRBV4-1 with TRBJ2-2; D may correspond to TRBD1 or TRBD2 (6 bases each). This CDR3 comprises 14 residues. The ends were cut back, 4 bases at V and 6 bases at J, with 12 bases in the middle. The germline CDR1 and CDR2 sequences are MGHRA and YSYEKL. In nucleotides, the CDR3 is TGCGCCAGCAGCCCCTTAAGGGGGGCCGGGGAGCTGTTTTTT. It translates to CASSPLRGAGELFF.

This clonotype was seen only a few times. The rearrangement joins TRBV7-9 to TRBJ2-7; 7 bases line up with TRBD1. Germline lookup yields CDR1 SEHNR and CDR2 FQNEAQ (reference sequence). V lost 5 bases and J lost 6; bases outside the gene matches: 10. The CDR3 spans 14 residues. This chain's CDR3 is CASSLSLDRAEQYF. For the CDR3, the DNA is TGTGCCAGCAGCCTCAGCCTAGACAGGGCCGAGCAGTACTTC. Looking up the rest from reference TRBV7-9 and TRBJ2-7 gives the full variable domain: DTGVSQNPRHKITKRGQNVTFRCDPISEHNRLYWYRQTLGQGPEFLTYFQNEAQLEKSRLLSDRFSAERPKGSFSTLEIQRTEQGDSAMYLCASSLSLDRAEQYFGPGTRLTVT.

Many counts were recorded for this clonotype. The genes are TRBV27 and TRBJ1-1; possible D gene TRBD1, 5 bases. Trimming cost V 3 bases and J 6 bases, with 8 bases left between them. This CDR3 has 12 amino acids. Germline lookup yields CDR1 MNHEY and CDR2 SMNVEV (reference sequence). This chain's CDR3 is CASSFLGAEAFF. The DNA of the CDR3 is TGTGCCAGCAGTTTTTTGGGGGCTGAAGCTTTCTTT.